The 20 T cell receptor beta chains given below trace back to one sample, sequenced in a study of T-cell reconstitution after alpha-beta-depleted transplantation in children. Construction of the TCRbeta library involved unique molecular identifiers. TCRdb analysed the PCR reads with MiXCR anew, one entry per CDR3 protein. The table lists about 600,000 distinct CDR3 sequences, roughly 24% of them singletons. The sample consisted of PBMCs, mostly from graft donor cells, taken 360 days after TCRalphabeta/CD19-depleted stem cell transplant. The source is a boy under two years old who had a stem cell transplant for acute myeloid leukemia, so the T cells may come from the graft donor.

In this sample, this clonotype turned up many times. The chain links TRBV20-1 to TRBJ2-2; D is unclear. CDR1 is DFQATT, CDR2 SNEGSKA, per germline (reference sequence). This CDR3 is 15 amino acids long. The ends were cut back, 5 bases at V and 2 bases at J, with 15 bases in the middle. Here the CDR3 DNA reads TGCAGTGCTTCCGTTTCAACCCGTAACACCGGGGAGCTGTTTTTT. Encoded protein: CSASVSTRNTGELFF.

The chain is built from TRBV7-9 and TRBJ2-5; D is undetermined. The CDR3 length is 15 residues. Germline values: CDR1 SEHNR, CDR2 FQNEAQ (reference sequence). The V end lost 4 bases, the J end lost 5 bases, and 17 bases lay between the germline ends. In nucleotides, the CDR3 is TGTGCCAGCAGCTCCGGATCAGTCTTGGGGGAGACCCAGTACTTC. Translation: CASSSGSVLGETQYF.

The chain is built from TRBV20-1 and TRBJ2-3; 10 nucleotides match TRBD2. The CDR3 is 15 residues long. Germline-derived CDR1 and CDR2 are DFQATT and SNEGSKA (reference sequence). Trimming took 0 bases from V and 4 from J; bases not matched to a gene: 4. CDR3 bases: TGCAGTGCTAGAGAGTGGACTAGCGGCGCAGATACGCAGTATTTT. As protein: CSAREWTSGADTQYF.

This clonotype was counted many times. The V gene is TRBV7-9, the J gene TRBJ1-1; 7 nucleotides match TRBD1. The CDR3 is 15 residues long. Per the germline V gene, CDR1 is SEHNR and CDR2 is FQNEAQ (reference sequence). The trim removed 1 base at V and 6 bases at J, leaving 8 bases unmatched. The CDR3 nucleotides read TGTGCCAGCAGCTTAGTGACAGGGAGAGATCCTGAAGCTTTCTTT. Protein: CASSLVTGRDPEAFF.

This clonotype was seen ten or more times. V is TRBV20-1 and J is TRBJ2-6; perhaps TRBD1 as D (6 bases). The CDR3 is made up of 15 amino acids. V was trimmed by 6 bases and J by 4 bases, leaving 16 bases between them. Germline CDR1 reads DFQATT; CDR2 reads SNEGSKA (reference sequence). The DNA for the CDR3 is TGCAGTGCCATCCTCCCAGGGGCCGGGGCCAACGTCCTGACTTTC. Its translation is CSAILPGAGANVLTF.

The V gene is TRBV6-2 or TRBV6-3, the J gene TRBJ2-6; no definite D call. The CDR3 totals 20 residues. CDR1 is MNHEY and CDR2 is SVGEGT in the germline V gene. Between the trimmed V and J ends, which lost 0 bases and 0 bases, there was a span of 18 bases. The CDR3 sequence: CASSYSWLGSPLSGANVLTF. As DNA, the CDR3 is TGTGCCAGCAGTTACTCGTGGCTGGGATCCCCTCTCTCTGGGGCCAACGTCCTGACTTTC.

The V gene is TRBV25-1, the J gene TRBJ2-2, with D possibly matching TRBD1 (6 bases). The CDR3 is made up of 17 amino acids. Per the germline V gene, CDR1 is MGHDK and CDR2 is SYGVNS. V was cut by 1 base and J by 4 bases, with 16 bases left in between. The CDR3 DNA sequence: TGTGCCAGCAGTGAATCTTACGGGACACTACGCACCGGGGAGCTGTTTTTT. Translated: CASSESYGTLRTGELFF.

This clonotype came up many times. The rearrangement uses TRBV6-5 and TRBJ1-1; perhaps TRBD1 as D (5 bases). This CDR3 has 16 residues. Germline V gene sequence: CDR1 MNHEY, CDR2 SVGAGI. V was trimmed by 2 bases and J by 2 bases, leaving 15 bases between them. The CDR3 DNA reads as TGTGCCAGCAGTTACGTCCCCGCCGGGACTAACACTGAAGCTTTCTTT. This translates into CASSYVPAGTNTEAFF.

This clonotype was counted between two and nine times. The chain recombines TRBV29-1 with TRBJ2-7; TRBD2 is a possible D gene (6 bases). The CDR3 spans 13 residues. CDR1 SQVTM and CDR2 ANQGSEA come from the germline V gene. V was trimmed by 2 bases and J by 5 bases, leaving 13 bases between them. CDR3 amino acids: CSVETLGGNEQYF. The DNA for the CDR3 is TGCAGCGTTGAAACCCTTGGGGGGAACGAGCAGTACTTC.

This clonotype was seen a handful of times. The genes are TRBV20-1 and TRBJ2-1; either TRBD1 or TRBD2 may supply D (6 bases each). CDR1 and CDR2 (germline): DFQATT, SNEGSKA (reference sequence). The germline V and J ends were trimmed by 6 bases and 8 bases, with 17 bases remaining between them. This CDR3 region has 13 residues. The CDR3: CSANGGQIYEQFF. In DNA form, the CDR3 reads TGCAGTGCCAACGGGGGCCAGATCTATGAGCAGTTCTTC.

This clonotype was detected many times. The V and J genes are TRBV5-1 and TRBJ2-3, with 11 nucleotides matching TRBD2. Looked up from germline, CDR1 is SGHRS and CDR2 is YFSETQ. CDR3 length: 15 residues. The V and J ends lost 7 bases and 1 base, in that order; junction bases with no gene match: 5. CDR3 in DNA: TGCGCCAGCGGCCATAGCGGGGGGGGCACAGATACGCAGTATTTT. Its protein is CASGHSGGGTDTQYF.

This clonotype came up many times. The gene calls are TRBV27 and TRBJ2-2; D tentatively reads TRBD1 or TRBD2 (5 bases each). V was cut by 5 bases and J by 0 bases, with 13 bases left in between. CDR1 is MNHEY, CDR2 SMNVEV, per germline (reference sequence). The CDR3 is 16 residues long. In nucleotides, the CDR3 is TGTGCCAGCAGTCTCAGAGGGGTTTCGAACACCGGGGAGCTGTTTTTT. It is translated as CASSLRGVSNTGELFF.

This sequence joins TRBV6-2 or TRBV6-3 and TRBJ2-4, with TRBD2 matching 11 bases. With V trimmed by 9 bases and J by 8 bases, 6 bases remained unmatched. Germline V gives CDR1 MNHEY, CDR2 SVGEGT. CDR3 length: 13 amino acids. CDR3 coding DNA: TGTGCCAGTAGCGGGGGGGCAAGGGACATTCAGTACTTC. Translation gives CASSGGARDIQYF.

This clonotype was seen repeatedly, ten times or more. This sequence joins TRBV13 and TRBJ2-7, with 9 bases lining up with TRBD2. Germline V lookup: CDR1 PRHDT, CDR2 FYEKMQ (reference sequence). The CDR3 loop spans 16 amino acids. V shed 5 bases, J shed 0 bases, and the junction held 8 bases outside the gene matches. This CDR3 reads CASSVIAGEGSYEQYF. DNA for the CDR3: TGTGCCAGCAGCGTTATAGCGGGGGAGGGCTCCTACGAGCAGTACTTC.

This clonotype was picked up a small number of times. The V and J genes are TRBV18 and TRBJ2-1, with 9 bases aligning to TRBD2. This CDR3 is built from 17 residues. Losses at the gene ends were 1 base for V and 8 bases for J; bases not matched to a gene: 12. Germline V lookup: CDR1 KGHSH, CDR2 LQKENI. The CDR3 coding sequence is TGTGCCAGCTCACCACTGGGTGGCGGGGGGGCCATCGATGAGCAGTTCTTC. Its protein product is CASSPLGGGGAIDEQFF.

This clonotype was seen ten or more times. CDR3 protein: CAITGPDRSSTDTQYF. For the CDR3, the DNA is TGTGCCATCACCGGCCCGGACAGGTCGAGCACAGATACGCAGTATTTT. The chain recombines TRBV10-3 with TRBJ2-3; TRBD1 matches 7 bases. The CDR3 is made up of 16 amino acids. Germline CDR1 is ENHRY and CDR2 is SYGVKD. Germline trimming cut 7 bases from V and 0 bases from J; bases unmatched to any gene: 10.

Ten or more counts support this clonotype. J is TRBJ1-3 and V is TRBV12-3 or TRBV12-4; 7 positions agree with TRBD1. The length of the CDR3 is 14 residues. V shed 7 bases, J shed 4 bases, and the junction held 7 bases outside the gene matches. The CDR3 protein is CASKQGYVGNTIYF. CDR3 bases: TGTGCCAGCAAACAGGGGTACGTCGGAAACACCATATATTTT.

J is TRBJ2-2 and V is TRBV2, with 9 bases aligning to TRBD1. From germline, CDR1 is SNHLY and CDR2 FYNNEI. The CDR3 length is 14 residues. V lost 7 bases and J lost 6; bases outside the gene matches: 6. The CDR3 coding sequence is TGTGCCAGCAACCGGGACAGGGAAGCCGGGGAGCTGTTTTTT. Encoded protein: CASNRDREAGELFF.

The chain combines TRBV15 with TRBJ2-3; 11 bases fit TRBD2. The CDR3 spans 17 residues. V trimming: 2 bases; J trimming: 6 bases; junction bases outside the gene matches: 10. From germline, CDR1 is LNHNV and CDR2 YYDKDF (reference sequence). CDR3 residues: CATSRIPTSGVSDTQYF. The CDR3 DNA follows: TGTGCCACCAGCAGAATTCCGACTAGCGGGGTCTCGGATACGCAGTATTTT. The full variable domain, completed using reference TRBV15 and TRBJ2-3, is DAMVIQNPRYQVTQFGKPVTLSCSQTLNHNVMYWYQQKSSQAPKLLFHYYDKDFNNEADTPDNFQSRRPNTSFCFLDIRSPGLGDTAMYLCATSRIPTSGVSDTQYFGPGTRLTVL.

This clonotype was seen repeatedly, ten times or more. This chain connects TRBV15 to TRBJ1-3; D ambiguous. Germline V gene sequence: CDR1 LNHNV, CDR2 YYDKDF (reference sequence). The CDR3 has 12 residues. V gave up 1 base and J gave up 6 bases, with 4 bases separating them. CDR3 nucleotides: TGTGCCACCAGCAGAGCTAAAAACACCATATATTTT. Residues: CATSRAKNTIYF.